This TCR beta chain was documented in a study of blood T cells in healthy people across ages. The CDR3 is made up of 13 amino acids. Trimming stripped 7 bases from V and 1 base from J, with 11 bases between. CDR1 is MNHNY and CDR2 is SVGAGI in the germline V gene (reference sequence). With a J-beta primer mix and a sample-barcoded 5' primer, a second PCR ran roughly 6 to 12 cycles. From the 5' RACE reads, TCRdb called clonotypes with MiXCR, one entry per CDR3 protein. The sample has around 800,000 distinct CDR3 sequences, under 45% seen once. The chain combines TRBV6-6 with TRBJ2-7, with a weak D call TRBD2 (5 bases). The clonotype originates from a man in his sixties in good health. The sequenced sample consisted of blood. CDR3 DNA: TGTGCCAGCACTCCGACGGGGTCCTACGAGCAGTACTTC. Residues: CASTPTGSYEQYF.